This is a list of T cell receptor beta chains from one sample in a study of cytomegalovirus exposure and HLA in healthy donors. The assay was immunoSEQ multiplex PCR, and TCRdb's table has in-frame clones only and misses some. The data contain about 160,000 clones, approximately 80% of them singletons. The sample comprised PBMCs. The receptors were sampled from a man aged 45-65 years in good health and CMV-seropositive. Both conserved end residues are part of each CDR3. A D gene is named only where the DNA matches it firmly. Part of the rows lack a size; the others show once, few, many or a class for expanded clones.

clone size	V gene	J gene	D gene	CDR3 protein	CDR3 DNA
.	TRBV28	TRBJ2-7	.	CASSGGAGVEGEQYF	TGTGCCAGCTCAGGGGGAGCGGGGGTTGAGGGCGAGCAGTACTTC
once	TRBV10-3	TRBJ2-7	TRBD1	CAISGGQGYEQYF	TGTGCCATCAGCGGGGGACAGGGTTACGAGCAGTACTTC
.	TRBV28	TRBJ2-6	.	CAGSSQTGQTSGANVLTF	TGTGCCGGCAGCTCCCAGACAGGACAAACCTCTGGGGCCAACGTCCTGACTTTC
.	TRBV4-2	TRBJ1-6	TRBD1	CASSQDLGGLDPRSPLHF	TGTGCCAGCAGCCAAGATCTAGGGGGCCTTGACCCCCGTTCACCCCTCCACTTT
.	TRBV27	TRBJ2-3	TRBD1	CASSGDRDVTDTQYF	TGTGCCAGCAGCGGAGACAGGGATGTCACAGATACGCAGTATTTT
.	TRBV5-1	TRBJ2-5	.	CASSLWGGAQETQYF	TGCGCCAGCAGCCTATGGGGGGGCGCCCAAGAGACCCAGTACTTC
.	TRBV18	TRBJ2-3	.	CASSPPNSLTLNSGSTDTQYF	TGTGCCAGCTCACCACCGAACAGCCTGACACTAAATAGCGGCAGCACAGATACGCAGTATTTT
few	TRBV9	TRBJ2-3	.	CASSVQGSTDTQYF	TGTGCCAGCAGCGTCCAGGGGAGCACAGATACGCAGTATTTT
.	TRBV7-2	TRBJ1-2	.	CASTPGHSSYGYTF	TGTGCCAGCACCCCAGGACATTCAAGCTATGGCTACACCTTC
.	TRBV9	TRBJ1-2	.	CASSAGLLGDSYGYTF	TGTGCCAGCAGCGCGGGACTATTAGGGGATAGCTATGGCTACACCTTC
.	TRBV7-3	TRBJ1-1	TRBD1	CASSLGNRGPTEAFF	TGTGCCAGCAGCTTAGGGAACAGGGGGCCCACTGAAGCTTTCTTT
.	TRBV18	TRBJ1-1	.	CASSPRQVVAFF	TGTGCCAGCTCACCACGGCAGGTCGTGGCTTTCTTT
.	TRBV11-3	TRBJ1-1	.	CASSLGRGNTEAFF	TGTGCCAGCAGCTTAGGGCGGGGGAACACTGAAGCTTTCTTT
.	TRBV7-2	TRBJ2-6	.	CASSAVTGSGANVLTF	TGTGCCAGCAGCGCGGTTACAGGGTCTGGGGCCAACGTCCTGACTTTC
.	TRBV4-1	TRBJ2-1	TRBD1	CASSQGTGSNEQFF	TGCGCCAGCAGCCAAGGGACAGGTAGCAATGAGCAGTTCTTC